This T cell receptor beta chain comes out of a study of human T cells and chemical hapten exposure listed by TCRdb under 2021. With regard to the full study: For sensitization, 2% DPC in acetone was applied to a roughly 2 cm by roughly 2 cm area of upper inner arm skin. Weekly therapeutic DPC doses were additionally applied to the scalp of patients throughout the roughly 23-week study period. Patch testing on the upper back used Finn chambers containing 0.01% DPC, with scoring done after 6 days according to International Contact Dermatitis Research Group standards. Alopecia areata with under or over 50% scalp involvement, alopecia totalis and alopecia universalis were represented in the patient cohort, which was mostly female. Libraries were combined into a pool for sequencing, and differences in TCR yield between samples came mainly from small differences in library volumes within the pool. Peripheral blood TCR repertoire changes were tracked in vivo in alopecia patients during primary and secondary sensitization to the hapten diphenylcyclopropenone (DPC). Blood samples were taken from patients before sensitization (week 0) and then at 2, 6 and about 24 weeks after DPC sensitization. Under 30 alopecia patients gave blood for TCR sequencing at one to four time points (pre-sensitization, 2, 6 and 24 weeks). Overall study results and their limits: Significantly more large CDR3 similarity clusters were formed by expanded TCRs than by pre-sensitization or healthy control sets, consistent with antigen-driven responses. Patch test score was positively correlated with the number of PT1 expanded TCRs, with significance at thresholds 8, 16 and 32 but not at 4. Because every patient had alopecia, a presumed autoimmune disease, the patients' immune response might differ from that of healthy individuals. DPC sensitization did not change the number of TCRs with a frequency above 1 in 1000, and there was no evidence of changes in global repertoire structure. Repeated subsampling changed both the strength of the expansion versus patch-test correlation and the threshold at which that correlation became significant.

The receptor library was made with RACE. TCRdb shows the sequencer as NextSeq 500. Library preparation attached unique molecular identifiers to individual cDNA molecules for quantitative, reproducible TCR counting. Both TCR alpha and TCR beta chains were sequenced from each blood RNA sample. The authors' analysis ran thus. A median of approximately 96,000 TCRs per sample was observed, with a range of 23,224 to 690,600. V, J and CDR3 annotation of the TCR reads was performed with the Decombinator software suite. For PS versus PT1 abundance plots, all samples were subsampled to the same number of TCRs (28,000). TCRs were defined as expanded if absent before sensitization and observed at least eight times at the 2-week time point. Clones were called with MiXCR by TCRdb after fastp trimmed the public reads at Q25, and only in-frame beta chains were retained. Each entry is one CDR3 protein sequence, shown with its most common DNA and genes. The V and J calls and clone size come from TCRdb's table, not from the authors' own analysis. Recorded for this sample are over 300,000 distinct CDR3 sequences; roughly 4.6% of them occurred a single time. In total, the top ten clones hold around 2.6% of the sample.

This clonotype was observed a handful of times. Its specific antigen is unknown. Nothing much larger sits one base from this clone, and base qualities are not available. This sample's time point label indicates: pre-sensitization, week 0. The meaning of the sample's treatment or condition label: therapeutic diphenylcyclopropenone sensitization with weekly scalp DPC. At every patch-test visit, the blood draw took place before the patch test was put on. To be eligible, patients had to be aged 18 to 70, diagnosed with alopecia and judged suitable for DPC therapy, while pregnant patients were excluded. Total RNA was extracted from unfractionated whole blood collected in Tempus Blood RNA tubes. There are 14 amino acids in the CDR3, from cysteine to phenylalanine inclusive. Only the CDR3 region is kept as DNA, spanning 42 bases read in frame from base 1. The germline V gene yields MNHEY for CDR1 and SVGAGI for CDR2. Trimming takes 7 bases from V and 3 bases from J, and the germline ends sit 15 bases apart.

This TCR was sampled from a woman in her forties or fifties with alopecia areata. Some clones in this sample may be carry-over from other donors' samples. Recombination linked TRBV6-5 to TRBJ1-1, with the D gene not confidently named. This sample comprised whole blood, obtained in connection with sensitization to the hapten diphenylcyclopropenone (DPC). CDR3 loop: CASTVRLGYTEAFF. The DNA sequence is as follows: TGTGCCAGCACCGTACGTTTGGGGTACACTGAAGCTTTCTTT.